The entry that follows covers one T cell receptor beta chain sequence. Its target is not known. Clones were read by immunoSEQ multiplex PCR, and TCRdb kept only the in-frame ones, dropping some. The profile shows roughly 11,000 clones, 75% to 95% of them singletons. This entry is derived from a study of T cell clonotyping in hematopoietic cell transplantation. The study's findings and limits: Pathologically expanded recipient clonotypes increased progressively from day 30 to day 180 as diversity fell. Few recipient clonotypes overlapped donors; over 95% were de novo at given depth. Graft donor and pretransplant recipient Inverse Simpson Index values predicted broader posttransplant TCR diversity.

This clonotype was obtained from a woman aged 50 to 65 in good health. Some clones in this sample may be carry-over from other donors' samples. The sequenced material came from peripheral blood mononuclear cells.

The CDR3 nucleotides are TGTGCCAGCAGCGTAGCTGGCACACGAACTACCGGGGAGCTGTTTTTT. It is translated as CASSVAGTRTTGELFF. The chain uses TRBV9 and TRBJ2-2; unclear D gene. The germline V gene encodes CDR1 SGDLS and CDR2 YYNGEE. The CDR3 runs to 16 residues. With 0 bases removed from V and 5 bases from J, the gap between germline ends came to 14 bases.